The clone carrying this T cell receptor beta chain was counted between two and nine times. The antigen remains undetermined. The sample comes from a study of response to subunit inactivated influenza vaccine. Study results and caveats: It was suggested by the authors that few new T cells are recruited by each seasonal influenza vaccination.

Germline lookup yields CDR1 SEHNR and CDR2 FQNEAQ (reference sequence). V was shortened by 5 bases and J by 8 bases, with 7 bases between the two germline ends. There are 11 residues in the CDR3. MiXCR, applied by TCRdb to the RT-PCR reads, yields one record per CDR3 protein. The sample lists a few hundred thousand distinct CDR3 sequences; approximately 15% were seen once. The sequences come from PBMCs from blood, collected roughly 12 days after vaccination. The sequence came from a man aged 50 to 59 who received an inactivated influenza vaccine. The rearrangement uses TRBV7-9 and TRBJ2-1; no firm D call. The CDR3 DNA follows: TGTGCCAGCAGCGTTTCCGATGAGCAGTTCTTC. Its translation is CASSVSDEQFF.